The table lists the clone carrying this T cell receptor (beta chain) with a count of one. Trimming removed 3 bases from V and 9 bases from J; junction bases left unmatched: 7. CDR3 length: 14 amino acids. Germline CDR1 is MDHEN and CDR2 is SYDVKM. These data originate in a study of shared clonotypes between healthy human individuals. Only in-frame clones appear in the TCRdb table, and some are missing; sequencing was by immunoSEQ multiplex PCR. The sample holds 740,000 or so clones; about three quarters are singletons and the top ten take 1.5% to 2%. The rearrangement uses TRBV28 and TRBJ2-1; 8 bases agree with TRBD1. The sample comprised memory CD4+ T cells sorted from blood. The sample's subset: CD45RA-negative fraction. This receptor was identified in a woman between 25 and 40 years old in good health. The CDR3 DNA is TGTGCCAGCAGTTTCGCCAGGGGGCTGGGTGAGCAGTTCTTC. Protein: CASSFARGLGEQFF.